This paragraph reports one TCR beta chain. The antigen remains undetermined. The source of the sample is a study of cytomegalovirus exposure and HLA in healthy donors. The CDR3 is 11 residues long. Between the trimmed V and J ends, which lost 7 bases and 2 bases, there was a span of 6 bases. Per germline, CDR1 SNHLY and CDR2 FYNNEI. Study-wide results and limits: In a later analysis, compared with equally common non-associated chains, HLA-associated beta chains were more expanded. Most TCR sequences showed up rarely, but some public TCRs showed up in many donors.

PCR involved 60 Vbeta and 13 Jbeta primers. Assay used: immunoSEQ multiplex PCR; TCRdb lists only in-frame clones, some missing. This table has about 61,000 clones, about 81% appearing once. The TCR comes from a man over 45 in good health and CMV-seropositive. Material: PBMCs. The chain uses TRBV2 and TRBJ2-7; TRBD1 is a possible D gene (6 bases). In nucleotides, the CDR3 is TGTGCCAGCAACAGGGCCTACGAGCAGTACTTC. Protein product: CASNRAYEQYF.